The next 31 T cell receptor beta chains were all read from a single sample in a study of identical twins. TCRdb re-analysed the 5' RACE reads in MiXCR, keeping a single row per CDR3 protein. Of around 100,000 distinct CDR3 sequences listed, 5.9% were seen once; the top ten hold about an eighth. The sequencing input was memory T cells sorted from blood. These TCRs come from a woman between 45 and 65 years old in good health.

This clonotype showed up many times. This chain connects TRBV30 to TRBJ2-5; D not certain. Germline V CDR1 and CDR2: GTSNPN, SVGIG (reference sequence). Trimming pared 3 bases from V and 2 bases from J, leaving 7 bases between. The CDR3 covers 12 residues. CDR3 region: CAWSPRQETQYF. The CDR3, as DNA: TGTGCCTGGAGCCCCAGGCAAGAGACCCAGTACTTC.

This clonotype came up many times. Relative to the germline gene, one junction end is altered; a read error may explain this. The chain couples TRBV11-2 to TRBJ1-6, with D perhaps TRBD1 (5 bases). The germline gives CDR1 SGHAT, CDR2 FQNNGV. The CDR3 consists of 14 residues. CDR3 sequence (DNA): TGTGCCAGCAGCTTAAGAGGGACTAATCCACCCCTCCACTTT. Its protein is CASSLRGTNPPLHF.

This clonotype was seen more than once but under ten times. This chain connects TRBV7-2 to TRBJ2-1, with a possible D match to TRBD2 (5 bases). There are 14 residues in the CDR3. Germline V gene data show CDR1 as SGHTA and CDR2 as FQGNSA. V lost 7 bases to trimming and J lost 0 bases, with 10 bases between them. CDR3 in amino acids: CASNRDSSYNEQFF. CDR3 nucleotides: TGTGCCAGCAACCGGGATAGCTCCTACAATGAGCAGTTCTTC.

The chain is built from TRBV29-1 and TRBJ1-1; no definite D call. Germline V gene data show CDR1 as SQVTM and CDR2 as ANQGSEA. V lost 4 bases and J 0 bases, leaving 9 bases between the germline ends. This CDR3 comprises 13 residues. The DNA of the CDR3 is TGCAGCGTTGTTCGGACCGTGAACACTGAAGCTTTCTTT. Residues: CSVVRTVNTEAFF.

A few counts support this clonotype. V gene TRBV5-1 combines with J gene TRBJ2-1; 13 nucleotides agree with TRBD2. CDR3 length: 15 amino acids. With 1 base clipped from V and 9 bases from J, the junction kept 4 bases outside the gene matches. The V gene's germline CDR1 is SGHRS and CDR2 YFSETQ. The CDR3 loop reads CASSLTSGRAGEQFF. For the CDR3, the DNA is TGCGCCAGCAGCTTGACTAGCGGGAGGGCCGGTGAGCAGTTCTTC.

This clonotype showed up many times. Mismatch with germline at one junction end may stem from a read error. The V call is TRBV9, the J call TRBJ2-3, with D unclear. Per the germline V gene, CDR1 is SGDLS and CDR2 is YYNGEE. CDR3 size: 14 residues. This chain's CDR3 is CASSVDGSRDTQYF. Written as DNA, the CDR3 is TGTGCCAGCAGCGTAGATGGTAGCAGAGATACGCAGTATTTT.

The genes are TRBV12-3 or TRBV12-4 and TRBJ1-2; 9 bases agree with TRBD1. CDR3 length: 14 residues. Losses at the gene ends were 6 bases for V and 1 base for J; bases not matched to a gene: 3. The chain's CDR3 is CASRRQGDNYGYTF. CDR3 coding DNA: TGTGCCAGCAGAAGACAGGGGGATAACTATGGCTACACCTTC.

This clonotype was found many times. This rearrangement joins TRBV5-1 to TRBJ1-6; D is possibly TRBD1 (5 bases). Germline lookup yields CDR1 SGHRS and CDR2 YFSETQ. The V end was cut by 0 bases, the J end by 7 bases, with 11 bases between. This CDR3 has 15 amino acids. CDR3 nucleotide sequence: TGCGCCAGCAGCTTGGACGGGGCGCGGAATTCACCCCTCCACTTT. The encoded protein is CASSLDGARNSPLHF.

This clonotype has at least ten counts. The V and J genes are TRBV29-1 and TRBJ2-7, with 10 bases identical to TRBD1. V shed 2 bases and J 5 bases; nucleotides not matched to a gene: 3. CDR3 length: 13 amino acids. Per germline, CDR1 SQVTM and CDR2 ANQGSEA. CDR3 sequence: CSVEPGQGNEQYF. In DNA, the CDR3 is TGCAGCGTTGAACCGGGACAGGGGAACGAGCAGTACTTC.

J is TRBJ1-1 and V is TRBV30; D is ambiguous. V lost 5 bases and J 0 bases, leaving 4 bases between the germline ends. There are 11 residues in the CDR3. CDR1 and CDR2 (germline): GTSNPN, SVGIG (reference sequence). CDR3 DNA sequence: TGTGCCTGGCAGATGAACACTGAAGCTTTCTTT. As protein: CAWQMNTEAFF.

The V gene is TRBV5-1, the J gene TRBJ1-2; the match to TRBD1 covers 8 bases. Looked up from germline, CDR1 is SGHRS and CDR2 is YFSETQ. This CDR3 region has 14 residues. After removal of 0 bases from V and 4 bases from J, the junction contained 2 bases not matched to a gene. The CDR3 DNA is TGCGCCAGCAGCTTGGGCAGGGGGCCCTATGGCTACACCTTC. Encoded protein: CASSLGRGPYGYTF.

This clonotype was observed at least ten times. The rearrangement uses TRBV12-3 or TRBV12-4 and TRBJ2-4; D may be TRBD1 (5 bases). This CDR3 contains 14 residues. V shed 5 bases and J shed 5 bases, with 13 bases lying between them. Written as DNA, the CDR3 is TGTGCCAGCAGTCTTCAGGGATGGCAAAACATTCAGTACTTC. Residues: CASSLQGWQNIQYF.

This clonotype has a count of ten or more. The V call is TRBV10-2, the J call TRBJ2-5; D not resolved. Germline assignment: CDR1 WSHSY and CDR2 SAAADI. This CDR3 is 14 amino acids long. The ends were cut back, 7 bases at V and 2 bases at J, with 14 bases in the middle. CDR3 residues: CASTPSSRQETQYF. The CDR3 region has the DNA TGCGCCAGCACCCCAAGCTCCCGGCAAGAGACCCAGTACTTC.

This clonotype was seen ten or more times. This chain joins TRBV7-9 and TRBJ2-7; D might be TRBD1 (5 bases). This CDR3 has 16 residues. CDR1 SEHNR and CDR2 FQNEAQ come from the germline V gene (reference sequence). Between the trimmed V and J ends, which lost 2 bases and 6 bases, there was a span of 20 bases. The CDR3 sequence: CASSLTISTVRGEQYF. The DNA for the CDR3 is TGTGCCAGCAGCTTAACGATTTCGACAGTCCGTGGCGAGCAGTACTTC.

This clonotype was observed many times. The chain couples TRBV5-1 to TRBJ1-4; a weak D match, TRBD1 (6 bases). The CDR3 has 14 residues. V was cut by 1 base and J by 7 bases, with 11 bases left in between. The germline CDR1 and CDR2 sequences are SGHRS and YFSETQ. This chain's CDR3 is CASSLRGASEKLFF. The CDR3 bases are TGCGCCAGCAGCTTGAGGGGGGCGAGTGAAAAACTGTTTTTT.

In this sample, this clonotype turned up many times. The J gene is TRBJ2-7, the V gene TRBV2; tentatively, D is TRBD1 (6 bases). Germline V gene lookup returns CDR1 SNHLY and CDR2 FYNNEI. V lost 5 bases and J 3 bases, leaving 11 bases between the germline ends. The CDR3 runs 13 residues. CDR3 in amino acids: CASSTQGDYEQYF. In DNA form, the CDR3 reads TGTGCCAGCAGTACACAGGGAGACTACGAGCAGTACTTC.

This clonotype was counted ten times or more. The chain is built from TRBV7-8 and TRBJ2-5; 10 bases fit TRBD1. The V gene's germline CDR1 is SGHVS and CDR2 FQNEAQ. The CDR3 sequence is 16 residues long. J lost 5 bases, V lost 3 bases, and 9 bases had no gene match. The CDR3 DNA follows: TGTGCCAGCAGCTTGACCGGGACAGGGGTAACGGAGACCCAGTACTTC. Protein: CASSLTGTGVTETQYF. Full variable domain (remainder filled in from reference TRBV7-8 and TRBJ2-5): GAGVSQSPRYKVAKRGQDVALRCDPISGHVSLFWYQQALGQGPEFLTYFQNEAQLDKSGLPSDRFFAERPEGSVSTLKIQRTQQEDSAVYLCASSLTGTGVTETQYFGPGTRLLVL.

This clonotype was counted only a few times. This chain links TRBV5-4 with TRBJ2-7; D is perhaps TRBD1 or TRBD2 (6 bases each). The CDR3 loop spans 13 amino acids. Germline V gene sequence: CDR1 SGHNT, CDR2 YYREEE (reference sequence). V lost 6 bases and J lost 3, with 13 bases in between. The CDR3 nucleotides read TGTGCCAGCAAGGGCAGGGGAGGCTACGAGCAGTACTTC. Amino acids: CASKGRGGYEQYF.

This clonotype was counted between two and nine times. Given a much more abundant clone one base away, this may be a read error. The gene calls are TRBV7-2 and TRBJ1-5; 8 bases fit TRBD1. V lost 3 bases, J lost 9 bases, and 10 bases stayed unmatched. Germline V lookup: CDR1 SGHTA, CDR2 FQGNSA. This CDR3 region has 15 residues. CDR3: CASSLKTGVAPPQHF. As DNA, the CDR3 is TGTGCCAGCAGCTTGAAGACAGGGGTGGCTCCGCCCCAGCATTTT.

Many counts were recorded for this clonotype. This chain joins TRBV12-5 and TRBJ1-1; D remains ambiguous. This CDR3 has 16 residues. V was cut by 2 bases and J by 4 bases, with 17 bases left in between. CDR1 is LGHNT and CDR2 is FRNRAP in the germline V gene. The CDR3 coding sequence is TGTGCTAGTGGTTTGCTCCGAGGGTTGGGTGGCACTGAAGCTTTCTTT. Residues: CASGLLRGLGGTEAFF.

Ten or more counts support this clonotype. The chain carries TRBV19 and TRBJ2-3; 7 nucleotides agree with TRBD2. Germline assignment: CDR1 LNHDA and CDR2 SQIVND (reference sequence). There are 15 residues in the CDR3. V lost 6 bases and J lost 0; bases outside the gene matches: 6. For the CDR3, the DNA is TGTGCCAGTAGCCGCCGGGGGGTTAGCACAGATACGCAGTATTTT. It codes for CASSRRGVSTDTQYF.

This clonotype was found many times. The V call is TRBV9, the J call TRBJ2-1, with D tentatively TRBD2 (5 bases). From germline, CDR1 is SGDLS and CDR2 YYNGEE. V was cut by 4 bases and J by 2 bases, with 16 bases left in between. CDR3 size: 16 residues. CDR3 loop: CASSPTDSSTYNEQFF. CDR3 DNA sequence: TGTGCCAGCAGCCCTACGGACTCAAGCACCTACAATGAGCAGTTCTTC.

In this sample, this clonotype turned up a few times. The chain combines TRBV12-3 or TRBV12-4 with TRBJ1-1; D may be TRBD1 (6 bases). V was cut by 6 bases and J by 11 bases, with 22 bases left in between. The CDR3 is 14 residues long. CDR3 amino acids: CASSTDSYRSAAFF. The CDR3 DNA reads as TGTGCCAGCAGCACGGACAGTTACCGGAGTGCGGCTTTCTTT.

The rearrangement uses TRBV5-5 and TRBJ2-1, with TRBD2 matching 9 bases. Trimming at V came to 5 bases and at J to 9 bases, leaving 12 bases not matched to a gene. Germline CDR1 SGHKS, CDR2 YYEKEE (reference sequence). The CDR3 is 15 residues long. CDR3 coding DNA: TGTGCCAGCAGTACGACTAGCGGCACAGCAGGTGAGCAGTTCTTC. Translated, it gives CASSTTSGTAGEQFF.

This clonotype was observed many times. The chain is built from TRBV5-1 and TRBJ2-1; the match to TRBD1 covers 8 bases. Germline lookup yields CDR1 SGHRS and CDR2 YFSETQ. The CDR3 runs 13 residues. V shed 4 bases and J 15 bases; nucleotides not matched to a gene: 12. DNA for the CDR3: TGCGCCAGCAGCCCCGAGTCGACAGGGGCGCCGTTCTTC. Protein product: CASSPESTGAPFF.

This clonotype was seen repeatedly, ten times or more. The V call is TRBV5-1, the J call TRBJ1-6; no clear D gene. V shed 4 bases and J shed 10 bases, with 12 bases lying between them. The CDR3 extends over 13 amino acids. The germline V gene has CDR1 SGHRS and CDR2 YFSETQ. CDR3 sequence reads: CASSMMGFSPLHF. CDR3 nucleotides: TGCGCCAGCAGCATGATGGGATTCTCACCCCTCCACTTT.

This clonotype was counted between two and nine times. The V gene is TRBV3-1, the J gene TRBJ2-7; D may be TRBD1 or TRBD2 (5 bases each). CDR1 is LGHDT, CDR2 YNNKEL, per germline (reference sequence). The CDR3 contains 15 residues. V was pared by 2 bases and J by 4 bases, with 15 bases between. CDR3 amino acids: CASSQSAGAGYEQYV. The CDR3 nucleotides read TGTGCCAGCAGCCAATCCGCCGGGGCTGGGTACGAGCAGTACGTC.

This clonotype showed up many times. V usage is TRBV15 and J usage is TRBJ2-7; D possibly corresponds to TRBD1 (6 bases). This CDR3 has 16 amino acids. V gave up 5 bases and J gave up 1 base, with 18 bases separating them. The germline CDR1 and CDR2 sequences are LNHNV and YYDKDF (reference sequence). The CDR3, as DNA: TGTGCCACCAGCTCCACCTCAGACAGGCCTTCCTACGAGCAGTACTTC. Protein: CATSSTSDRPSYEQYF.

This clonotype was recorded many times. The J gene is TRBJ2-2, the V gene TRBV12-3 or TRBV12-4; no definite D call. This CDR3 spans 15 amino acids. Trimming removed 4 bases from V and 4 bases from J, with 13 bases in between. The CDR3 here is CASSYRADGTGELFF. DNA of the CDR3: TGTGCCAGCAGTTATAGGGCTGATGGCACCGGGGAGCTGTTTTTT.

This clonotype was counted ten times or more. The J gene is TRBJ2-5, the V gene TRBV20-1, with a weak D call TRBD2 (6 bases). Germline lookup yields CDR1 DFQATT and CDR2 SNEGSKA (reference sequence). The CDR3 consists of 13 residues. With 3 bases removed from V and 5 bases from J, the gap between germline ends came to 13 bases. The CDR3 region has the DNA TGCAGTGCTAGTAATAGCGGACGGGAGACCCAGTACTTC. Translation: CSASNSGRETQYF.

The genes are TRBV6-5 and TRBJ2-3; D not resolved. CDR1 and CDR2 from the germline V gene are MNHEY and SVGAGI. CDR3 length: 12 amino acids. Trimming took 4 bases from V and 7 from J, leaving 9 bases between them. The CDR3 sequence: CASSSRSYTQYF. The DNA for the CDR3 is TGTGCCAGCAGTTCTCGAAGCTATACGCAGTATTTT.